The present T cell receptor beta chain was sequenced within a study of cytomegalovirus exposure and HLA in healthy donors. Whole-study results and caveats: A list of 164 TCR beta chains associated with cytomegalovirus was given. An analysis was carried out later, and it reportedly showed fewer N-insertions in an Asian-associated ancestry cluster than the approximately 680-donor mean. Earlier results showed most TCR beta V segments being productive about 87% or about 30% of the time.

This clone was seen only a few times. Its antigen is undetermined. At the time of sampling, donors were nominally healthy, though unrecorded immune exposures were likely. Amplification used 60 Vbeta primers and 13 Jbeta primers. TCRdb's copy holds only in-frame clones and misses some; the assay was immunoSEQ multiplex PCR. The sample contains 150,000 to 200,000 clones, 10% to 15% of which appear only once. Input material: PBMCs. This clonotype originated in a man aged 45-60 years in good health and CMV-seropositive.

CDR3 DNA: TGTGCCAGCAGCTTAGCGAGAGAGGGAGGAGAGACCCAGTACTTC. It encodes CASSLAREGGETQYF. The J gene is TRBJ2-5, the V gene TRBV7-9, with D possibly being TRBD2 (6 bases). Germline CDR1 and CDR2: SEHNR and FQNEAQ (reference sequence). V gave up 0 bases and J gave up 4 bases, with 12 bases separating them. This CDR3 contains 15 residues.